This TCR beta chain was captured in a study of blood T cell repertoires in COVID-19. Study-level information: COVID-19 samples, acute and convalescent, were from the United States, Italy and Spain. Sample material is recorded as cDNA or gDNA derived from T cells, B-cell-depleted T cells, or PBMCs.

Germline values: CDR1 MNHEY, CDR2 SVGEGT. Trimming removed 2 bases from V and 2 bases from J; junction bases left unmatched: 7. This CDR3 is built from 18 residues. Study processing details: Amplification of reference gene primers provided the estimated nucleated cell counts. TCRdb's copy holds only in-frame clones and misses some; the assay was immunoSEQ multiplex PCR. D and trimming come from the DNA, and the V and J calls and clone size come from that table. The sample includes about 150,000 clones, around 80% of them seen just once. This receptor was obtained from a woman in her 50s with acute or convalescent COVID-19. The V and J genes are TRBV6-2 or TRBV6-3 and TRBJ2-3; TRBD2 aligns across 13 bases. Sequencing was performed on peripheral blood. CDR3 sequence reads: CASSYGTSGVLITDTQYF. The CDR3 DNA reads TGTGCCAGCAGTTACGGGACTAGCGGGGTTCTCATCACAGATACGCAGTATTTT.